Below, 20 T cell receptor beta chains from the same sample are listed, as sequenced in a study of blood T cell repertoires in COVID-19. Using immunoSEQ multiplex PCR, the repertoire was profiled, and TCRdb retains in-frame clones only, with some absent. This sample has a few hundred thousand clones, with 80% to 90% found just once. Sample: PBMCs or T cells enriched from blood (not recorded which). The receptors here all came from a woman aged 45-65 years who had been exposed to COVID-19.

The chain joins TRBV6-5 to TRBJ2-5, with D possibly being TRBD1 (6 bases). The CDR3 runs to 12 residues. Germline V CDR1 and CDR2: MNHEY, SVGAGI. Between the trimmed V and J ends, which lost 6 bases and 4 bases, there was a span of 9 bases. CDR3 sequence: CASRTGLETQYF. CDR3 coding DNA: TGTGCCAGCAGAACAGGGTTAGAGACCCAGTACTTC.

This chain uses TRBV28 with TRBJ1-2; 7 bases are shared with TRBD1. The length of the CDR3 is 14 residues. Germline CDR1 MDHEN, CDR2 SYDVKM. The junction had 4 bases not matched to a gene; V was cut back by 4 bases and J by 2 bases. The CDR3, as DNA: TGTGCCAGCAGTTCGGACAGGCTGAACTATGGCTACACCTTC. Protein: CASSSDRLNYGYTF.

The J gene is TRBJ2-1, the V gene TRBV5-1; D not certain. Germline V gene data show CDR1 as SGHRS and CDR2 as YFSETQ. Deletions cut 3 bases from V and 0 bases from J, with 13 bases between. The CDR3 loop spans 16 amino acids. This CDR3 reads CASSSGTTPSYNEQFF. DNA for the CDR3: TGCGCCAGCAGCTCAGGAACCACCCCCTCCTACAATGAGCAGTTCTTC. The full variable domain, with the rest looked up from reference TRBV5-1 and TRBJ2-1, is KAGVTQTPRYLIKTRGQQVTLSCSPISGHRSVSWYQQTPGQGLQFLFEYFSETQRNKGNFPGRFSGRQFSNSRSEMNVSTLELGDSALYLCASSSGTTPSYNEQFFGPGTRLTVL.

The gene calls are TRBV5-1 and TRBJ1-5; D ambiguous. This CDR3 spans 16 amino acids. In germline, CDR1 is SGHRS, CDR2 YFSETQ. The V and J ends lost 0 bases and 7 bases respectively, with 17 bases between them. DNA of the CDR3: TGCGCCAGCAGCTTGGGCCCCGGGGAGAGTAGGCAGCCCCAGCATTTT. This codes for CASSLGPGESRQPQHF.

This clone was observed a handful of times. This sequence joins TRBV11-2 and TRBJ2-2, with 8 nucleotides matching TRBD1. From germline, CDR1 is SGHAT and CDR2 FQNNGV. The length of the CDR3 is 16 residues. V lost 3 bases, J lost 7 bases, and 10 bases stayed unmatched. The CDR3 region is CASSFGRGRGGGELFF. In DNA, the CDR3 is TGTGCCAGCAGCTTCGGCAGGGGGCGCGGTGGCGGGGAGCTGTTTTTT.

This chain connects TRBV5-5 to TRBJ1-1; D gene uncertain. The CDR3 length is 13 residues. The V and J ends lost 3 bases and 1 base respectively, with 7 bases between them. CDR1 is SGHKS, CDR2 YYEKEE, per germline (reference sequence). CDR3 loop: CASSSGANTEAFF. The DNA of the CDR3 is TGTGCCAGCAGCTCCGGAGCGAACACTGAAGCTTTCTTT.

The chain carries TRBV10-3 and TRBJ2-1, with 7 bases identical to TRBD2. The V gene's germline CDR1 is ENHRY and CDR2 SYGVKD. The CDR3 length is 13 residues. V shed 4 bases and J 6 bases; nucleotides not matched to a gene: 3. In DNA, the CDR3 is TGTGCCATCAGTGTGGGGAGGGTCAATGAGCAGTTCTTC. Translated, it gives CAISVGRVNEQFF.

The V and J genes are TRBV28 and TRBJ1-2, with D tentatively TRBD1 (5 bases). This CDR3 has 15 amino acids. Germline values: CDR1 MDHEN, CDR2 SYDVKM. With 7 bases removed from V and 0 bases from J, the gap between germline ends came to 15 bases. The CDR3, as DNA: TGTGCCAGCACCCCGGGGGACCGCACTAACTATGGCTACACCTTC. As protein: CASTPGDRTNYGYTF.

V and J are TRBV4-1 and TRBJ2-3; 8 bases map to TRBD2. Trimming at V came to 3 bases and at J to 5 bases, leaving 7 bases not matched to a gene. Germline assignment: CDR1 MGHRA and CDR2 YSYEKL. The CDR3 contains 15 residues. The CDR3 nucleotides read TGCGCCAGCAGCCATCCCGGGGGGGCAGTAGATACGCAGTATTTT. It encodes CASSHPGGAVDTQYF.

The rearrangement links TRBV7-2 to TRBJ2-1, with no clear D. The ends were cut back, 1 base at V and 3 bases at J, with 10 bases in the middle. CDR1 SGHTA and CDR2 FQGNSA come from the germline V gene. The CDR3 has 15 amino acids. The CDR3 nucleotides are TGTGCCAGCAGCTTAGAGAGGCTATTCTACAATGAGCAGTTCTTC. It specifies CASSLERLFYNEQFF.

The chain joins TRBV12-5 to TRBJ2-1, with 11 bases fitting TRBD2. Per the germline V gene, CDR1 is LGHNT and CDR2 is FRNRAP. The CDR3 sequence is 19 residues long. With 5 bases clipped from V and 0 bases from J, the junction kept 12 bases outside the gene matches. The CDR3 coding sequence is TGTGCTAGTGGTCCCCCTGGGCTAGCGGGGGGCGGCTCCTACAATGAGCAGTTCTTC. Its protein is CASGPPGLAGGGSYNEQFF.

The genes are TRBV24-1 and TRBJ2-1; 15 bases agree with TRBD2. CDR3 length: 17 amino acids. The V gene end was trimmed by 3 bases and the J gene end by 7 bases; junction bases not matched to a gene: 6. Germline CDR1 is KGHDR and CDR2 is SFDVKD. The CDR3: CATSDPGLAGGRNEQFF. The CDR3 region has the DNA TGTGCCACCAGTGATCCGGGACTAGCGGGGGGACGGAATGAGCAGTTCTTC.

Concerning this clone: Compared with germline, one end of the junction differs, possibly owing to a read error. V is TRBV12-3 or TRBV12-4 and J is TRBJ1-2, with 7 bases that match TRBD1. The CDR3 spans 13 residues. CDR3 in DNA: TGTGCCAGCACCTACTCGGACAGGAGTTTACCGTGCTTC. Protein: CASTYSDRSLPCF.

The DNA for the CDR3 is TGTGCCAGTAAGAGATCGCACGTCAACCTCCCCCCCTACGAGCAGTACTTC. This encodes CASKRSHVNLPPYEQYF. The chain recombines TRBV19 with TRBJ2-7; D call uncertain. This CDR3 comprises 17 residues. V lost 7 bases and J 2 bases, leaving 24 bases between the germline ends. Germline V gives CDR1 LNHDA, CDR2 SQIVND (reference sequence).

The CDR3, as DNA: TGTGCCAGCAGCCACTCTAGCGGGGGACAACCCCAGTTCTTC. Translation: CASSHSSGGQPQFF. The rearrangement uses TRBV4-2 and TRBJ2-1; 10 bases are shared with TRBD2. Germline V gene sequence: CDR1 LGHNA, CDR2 YNFKEQ. There are 14 residues in the CDR3. The V gene end was trimmed by 3 bases and the J gene end by 13 bases; junction bases not matched to a gene: 9.

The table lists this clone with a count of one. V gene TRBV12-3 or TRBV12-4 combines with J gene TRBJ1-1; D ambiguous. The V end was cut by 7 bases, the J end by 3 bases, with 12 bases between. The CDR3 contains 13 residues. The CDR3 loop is CASKHRSYTEAFF. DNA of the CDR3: TGTGCCAGCAAGCACAGAAGCTACACTGAAGCTTTCTTT.

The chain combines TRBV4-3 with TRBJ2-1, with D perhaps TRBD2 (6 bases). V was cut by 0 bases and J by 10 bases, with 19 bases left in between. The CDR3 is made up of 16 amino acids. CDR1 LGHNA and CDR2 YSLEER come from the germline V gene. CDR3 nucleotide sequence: TGCGCCAGCAGCCAAGATCTCCGGGCGGGGCCACGGGAGCAGTTCTTC. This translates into CASSQDLRAGPREQFF.

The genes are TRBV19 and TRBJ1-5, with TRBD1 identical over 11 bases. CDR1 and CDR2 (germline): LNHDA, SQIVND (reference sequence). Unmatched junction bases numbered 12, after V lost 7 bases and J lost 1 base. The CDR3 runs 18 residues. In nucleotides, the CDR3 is TGTGCCAGTACCATAACCCGGACAGGGGGCCCGAGCAATCAGCCCCAGCATTTT. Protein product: CASTITRTGGPSNQPQHF. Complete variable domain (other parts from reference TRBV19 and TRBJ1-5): DGGITQSPKYLFRKEGQNVTLSCEQNLNHDAMYWYRQDPGQGLRLIYYSQIVNDFQKGDIAEGYSVSREKKESFPLTVTSAQKNPTAFYLCASTITRTGGPSNQPQHFGDGTRLSIL.

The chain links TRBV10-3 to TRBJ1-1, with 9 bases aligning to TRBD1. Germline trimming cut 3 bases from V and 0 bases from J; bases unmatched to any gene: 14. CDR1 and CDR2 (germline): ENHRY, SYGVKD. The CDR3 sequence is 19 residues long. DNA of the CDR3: TGTGCCATCAGTGAAATTGCAGGACAGGGGTCGGACGTGAACACTGAAGCTTTCTTT. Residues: CAISEIAGQGSDVNTEAFF.

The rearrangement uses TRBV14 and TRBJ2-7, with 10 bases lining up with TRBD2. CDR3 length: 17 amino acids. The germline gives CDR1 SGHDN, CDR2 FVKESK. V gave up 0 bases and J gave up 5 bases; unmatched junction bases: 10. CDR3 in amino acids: CASSQDISGGAYNEQYF. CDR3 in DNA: TGTGCCAGCAGCCAAGATATCAGCGGGGGGGCCTACAACGAGCAGTACTTC. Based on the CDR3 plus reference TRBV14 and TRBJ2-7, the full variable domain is EAGVTQFPSHSVIEKGQTVTLRCDPISGHDNLYWYRRVMGKEIKFLLHFVKESKQDESGMPNNRFLAERTGGTYSTLKVQPAELEDSGVYFCASSQDISGGAYNEQYFGPGTRLTVT.